The T cell receptor beta chain under discussion was sequenced for a study of T cell clonotyping in hematopoietic cell transplantation. Repertoires were generated with immunoSEQ multiplex PCR, while TCRdb's copy carries only in-frame clones and drops some. The data hold roughly 40,000 clones, with roughly 92% observed a single time. The CDR3 has 14 residues. The V gene lost 8 bases and the J gene lost 0 bases, with 13 bases spanning the gap. From germline, CDR1 is SGHAT and CDR2 FQNNGV. Of note for this clone: Its antigen remains unidentified.

The study, taken as a whole, reports: Higher Inverse Simpson Index values in graft donor and pretransplant recipient predicted broader posttransplant TCR diversity. At the given depth, recipient repertoires were over 97% de novo clonotypes. CD4 and CD8 repertoire contributions could not be separated without sorting.

Sequenced: peripheral blood mononuclear cells. This rearrangement joins TRBV11-2 to TRBJ1-1; tentatively, D is TRBD1 (5 bases). This sequence originates from a woman between 50 and 59 years old in good health. Some clones in this sample may be carry-over from other donors' samples. The CDR3 DNA sequence: TGTGCCAGCGTCACCGGGGCCCTGAACACTGAAGCTTTCTTT. This translates into CASVTGALNTEAFF.